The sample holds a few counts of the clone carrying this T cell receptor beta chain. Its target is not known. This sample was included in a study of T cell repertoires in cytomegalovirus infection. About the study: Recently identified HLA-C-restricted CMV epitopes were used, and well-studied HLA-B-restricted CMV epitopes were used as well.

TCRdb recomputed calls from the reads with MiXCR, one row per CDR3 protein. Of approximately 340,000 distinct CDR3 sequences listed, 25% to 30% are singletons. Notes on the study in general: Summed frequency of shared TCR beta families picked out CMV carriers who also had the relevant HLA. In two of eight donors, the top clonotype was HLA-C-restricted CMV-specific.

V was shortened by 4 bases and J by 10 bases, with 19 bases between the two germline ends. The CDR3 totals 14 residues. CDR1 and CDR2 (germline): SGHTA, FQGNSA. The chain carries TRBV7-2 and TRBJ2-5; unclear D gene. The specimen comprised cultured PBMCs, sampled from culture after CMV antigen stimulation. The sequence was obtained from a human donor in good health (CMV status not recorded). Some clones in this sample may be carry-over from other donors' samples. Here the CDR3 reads CASSSPAFQKGQYF. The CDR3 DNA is TGTGCCAGCAGCTCGCCCGCCTTCCAAAAGGGCCAGTACTTC.